This T cell receptor (beta chain) stems from a study of PD-1 blockade in classical Hodgkin lymphoma. The time point here: cycle 4 day 1 (C4D1), after less than seven weeks of nivolumab. Each of the patients experienced relapse following autologous stem cell transplantation, and their brentuximab vedotin exposure differed. Data came from immunoSEQ multiplex PCR; TCRdb stores just in-frame clones and leaves some out. The sample has around 60,000 clones; around 94% are singletons. The TCR comes from a human donor with classical Hodgkin lymphoma. Sequencing used peripheral blood mononuclear cells (PBMCs), obtained before the fourth cycle of nivolumab.

Written as DNA, the CDR3 is TGTGCCATCAGTGATCTACTAGCGGGGGGATCGGATACGCAGTATTTT. It yields the protein CAISDLLAGGSDTQYF. V gene TRBV10-3 combines with J gene TRBJ2-3; 12 bases fit TRBD2. V lost 3 bases to trimming and J lost 6 bases; unmatched junction nucleotides: 7. This CDR3 region has 16 residues. Germline loops: CDR1 ENHRY, CDR2 SYGVKD.